This TCR beta chain stems from a study of response to subunit inactivated influenza vaccine. Overall study findings and caveats: The authors proposed limited new T cell recruitment per seasonal influenza vaccination.

The CDR3 spans 17 residues. Germline V gives CDR1 SGHRS, CDR2 YFSETQ. J lost 2 bases, V lost 4 bases, and 11 bases had no gene match. TCRdb itself ran the RT-PCR reads through MiXCR, one entry per CDR3 protein. The repertoire holds fewer than 550,000 distinct CDR3 sequences, approximately 24% seen once, with under 2.5% in the top ten. As for this clonotype: The antigen remains undetermined.

Sequences were derived from CD4+ T cells sorted from PBMCs, sampled 5 days after vaccination. V gene TRBV5-1 combines with J gene TRBJ2-2, with TRBD2 identical over 7 bases. The clonotype was recovered from a man between 50 and 59 years old who received an inactivated influenza vaccine. CDR3 sequence (DNA): TGCGCCAGCAGCCCCCCCGGGCTAGCGGATAACACCGGGGAGCTGTTTTTT. Its translation is CASSPPGLADNTGELFF. The whole variable domain, filled in from reference TRBV5-1 and TRBJ2-2, reads KAGVTQTPRYLIKTRGQQVTLSCSPISGHRSVSWYQQTPGQGLQFLFEYFSETQRNKGNFPGRFSGRQFSNSRSEMNVSTLELGDSALYLCASSPPGLADNTGELFFGEGSRLTVL.